Shown below are 15 T cell receptor beta chains from a single sample sequenced in a study of monozygotic twins with inflammatory bowel disease. One entry per CDR3 protein, without DNA, is what TCRdb gives after re-calling the 5' RACE reads. The sample is made up of 200,000 to 250,000 distinct CDR3 sequences, and the top ten hold roughly 7.5% of it. The sequencing input was blood. All receptors come from a human donor with ulcerative colitis or Crohn's disease, or a healthy co-twin of an affected twin (not recorded which).

The genes are TRBV29-1 and TRBJ1-1; the TCRdb D gene call, TRBD1, has no DNA to confirm it. This CDR3 has 12 amino acids. Germline V lookup: CDR1 SQVTM, CDR2 ANQGSEA. The CDR3 is CSVGQGDTEAFF. Supplemented by reference TRBV29-1 and TRBJ1-1, the full variable domain reads SAVISQKPSRDICQRGTSLTIQCQVDSQVTMMFWYRQQPGQSLTLIATANQGSEATYESGFVIDKFPISRPNLTFSTLTVSNMSPEDSSIYLCSVGQGDTEAFFGQGTRLTVV.

The gene calls are TRBV7-3 and TRBJ1-4; no DNA is available, so the TRBD1 call from TCRdb remains unchecked. Germline V gives CDR1 SGHTA, CDR2 FQGTGA. The CDR3 loop spans 15 amino acids. The CDR3 spells CASSLVGGTNEKLFF.

The rearrangement links TRBV7-3 to TRBJ2-1. This CDR3 has 15 residues. CDR1 is SGHTA, CDR2 FQGTGA, per germline. The CDR3: CASSLYGLENNEQFF.

The rearrangement joins TRBV19 to TRBJ1-1. In germline, CDR1 is LNHDA, CDR2 SQIVND (reference sequence). This CDR3 contains 13 residues. The CDR3 reads CASSTQREGEAFF. The complete variable domain, with remaining parts taken from reference TRBV19 and TRBJ1-1, reads DGGITQSPKYLFRKEGQNVTLSCEQNLNHDAMYWYRQDPGQGLRLIYYSQIVNDFQKGDIAEGYSVSREKKESFPLTVTSAQKNPTAFYLCASSTQREGEAFFGQGTRLTVV.

V usage is TRBV5-5 and J usage is TRBJ2-2; absent DNA, TCRdb's TRBD1 call cannot be checked. Germline V gene lookup returns CDR1 SGHKS and CDR2 YYEKEE (reference sequence). The CDR3 sequence is 16 residues long. CDR3 protein: CASSGLTGTNTGELFF.

The chain is built from TRBV2 and TRBJ2-4; no DNA is available, so the TRBD1 call from TCRdb remains unchecked. There are 15 residues in the CDR3. Looked up from germline, CDR1 is SNHLY and CDR2 is FYNNEI. CDR3: CASSEGGATKNIQYF.

The CDR3: CSAQPEVTEAFF. The chain joins TRBV20-1 to TRBJ1-1. The CDR3 is 12 amino acids. Looked up from germline, CDR1 is DFQATT and CDR2 is SNEGSKA (reference sequence).

The chain joins TRBV12-2 to TRBJ1-2; the TRBD1 assignment by TCRdb is unverifiable without DNA. TRBV12-2 is shown as a pseudogene. This CDR3 spans 17 amino acids. CDR3 amino acids: CASRLALGPFPNYGYTF.

V usage is TRBV3-1 and J usage is TRBJ2-1; TCRdb gives TRBD2 as the D gene, but with no DNA this cannot be confirmed. This CDR3 comprises 16 residues. Germline V gene data show CDR1 as LGHDT and CDR2 as YNNKEL (reference sequence). CDR3 residues: CASSPSTSGGHNEQFF.

The chain combines TRBV12-3 or TRBV12-4 with TRBJ1-6; without DNA, the TCRdb call of TRBD1 cannot be checked. The CDR3 has 12 residues. CDR3 loop: CASSQGNSPLHF.

The chain is built from TRBV4-2 and TRBJ1-4. Germline CDR1 and CDR2: LGHNA and YNFKEQ. The CDR3 is 15 amino acids. CDR3 residues: CGSSQEDAQDRQLFF.

The V call is TRBV12-3 or TRBV12-4, the J call TRBJ1-5. The CDR3 consists of 13 residues. The CDR3 sequence is CASSWGDNQPQHF.

The chain employs TRBV6-5 and TRBJ1-2. This CDR3 comprises 14 residues. The germline gives CDR1 MNHEY, CDR2 SVGAGI. CDR3 sequence reads: CASSLGGSYYGYTF.

The chain uses TRBV30 and TRBJ2-7; no DNA is available, so the TRBD1 call from TCRdb remains unchecked. The CDR3 totals 15 residues. Germline V gives CDR1 GTSNPN, CDR2 SVGIG (reference sequence). The CDR3 sequence is CAWSPLTGSRYEQYF.

The chain is built from TRBV7-2 and TRBJ2-5; TCRdb calls TRBD1, which cannot be checked without DNA. The CDR3 spans 13 residues. CDR1 is SGHTA and CDR2 is FQGNSA in the germline V gene. CDR3 sequence reads: CASRQSGEETQYF.